A single sample is the source of the 19 T cell receptor beta chains below, sequenced in a study of tumor-infiltrating lymphocytes in primary liver carcinoma. Taking roughly 18-32 mg of unsorted bulk tissue, the authors co-extracted RNA and DNA. A primer in the constant region served to generate TCR beta cDNA from approximately 460 ng of total RNA. Slightly modified ARM-PCR served as the procedure for the TCR beta libraries. These libraries came from three rounds of nested multiplex PCR. PCR rounds one and two used TRBV1-TRBV30 forward primers with a C-beta reverse primer for 10 cycles each. From the multiplex PCR reads, TCRdb called clonotypes with MiXCR, one entry per CDR3 protein. The sample lists under 130,000 distinct CDR3 sequences, roughly 80% occurring once. Sequenced input: liver tumor tissue from sampling region 3. Subset noted: tumor region T3, left-lateral pole. Receptors were obtained from a man aged 35 to 55 with primary liver carcinoma and hepatitis B virus infection.

About this clonotype: Mismatch with germline at one junction end may stem from a read error. This chain links TRBV10-3 with TRBJ1-5; 7 bases match TRBD1. Germline CDR1 is ENHRY and CDR2 is SYGVKD. The CDR3 extends over 13 amino acids. The CDR3 sequence: CVTTGTDQVPQHF. In DNA form, the CDR3 reads TGCGTCACGACCGGGACAGACCAGGTGCCCCAACATTTT.

In its sample, this clonotype was seen once. This chain links TRBV5-6 with TRBJ1-6; D ambiguous. Germline V lookup: CDR1 SGHDT, CDR2 YYEEEE. CDR3 length: 15 amino acids. Between the trimmed V and J ends, which lost 4 bases and 7 bases, there was a span of 15 bases. The CDR3 DNA is TGTGCCAGCAGCCCTAGGACTCCAATGAATTCACCCCTCCACTTT. Amino acids: CASSPRTPMNSPLHF.

Details on this clonotype: This clone may be a read error of a much larger clone one base away. This chain joins TRBV5-1 and TRBJ1-5, with TRBD1 matching over 11 bases. With V trimmed by 1 base and J by 5 bases, 2 bases remained unmatched. The CDR3 is 15 amino acids. Germline assignment: CDR1 SGHRS and CDR2 YFSETQ. The CDR3 protein is CASSLKGQGDQPQHF. The CDR3 bases are TGCGCCAGCAGCTTGAAGGGACAGGGGGATCAGCCCCAGCATTTT.

Concerning this clonotype itself: The junction shows a germline mismatch at one end, possibly a read error. The CDR3 DNA is TGTGCCAGCAGTAAAGCAGGGGATGAGCAGATCTTC. It specifies CASSKAGDEQIF. The rearrangement links TRBV6-1 to TRBJ2-1, with D perhaps TRBD1 (6 bases). This CDR3 has 12 residues. From germline, CDR1 is MNHNS and CDR2 SASEGT.

On this clonotype: The junction and the germline gene differ at one end; a read error may be behind it. The chain uses TRBV5-1 and TRBJ2-6; 8 bases match TRBD1. From germline, CDR1 is SGHRS and CDR2 YFSETQ. The length of the CDR3 is 16 residues. For the CDR3, the DNA is TGCGCCAGCAGCCTGGGACAGGAAGCTGGGGCCAACATCCTGACTTTC. The encoded protein is CASSLGQEAGANILTF.

As concerns this clonotype: As the CDR3 is not closed by the conserved phenylalanine or tryptophan, this likely results from a read error. This chain links TRBV29-1 with TRBJ2-5; perhaps TRBD2 as D (5 bases). Germline V gene data show CDR1 as SQVTM and CDR2 as ANQGSEA. The CDR3 is 11 residues long. CDR3 DNA sequence: TGTAGCGTGGGCCCGATAGAGACCCAGTACTCC. Its translation: CSVGPIETQYS.

This clonotype was observed a handful of times. A much larger clone differs from this one at a single base, so this may be a read error. The genes are TRBV28 and TRBJ1-5; tentative D call: TRBD1 (6 bases). The CDR3 has 15 amino acids. Germline V gives CDR1 MDHEN, CDR2 SYDVKM. CDR3 protein: CTSSPGVYSNQPQHF. In DNA form, the CDR3 reads TGTACCAGCAGCCCAGGGGTTTATAGCAATCAGCCCCAGCATTTT.

The rearrangement uses TRBV29-1 and TRBJ2-7; the match to TRBD1 covers 8 bases. Germline loops: CDR1 SQVTM, CDR2 ANQGSEA. The V segment lost 5 bases and the J segment 4 bases; nucleotides outside the gene matches: 7. This CDR3 region has 13 residues. This CDR3 is CSVKGTGSYEQYF. DNA of the CDR3: TGCAGCGTTAAAGGGACAGGTTCTTACGAGCAGTACTTC.

Details on this clonotype: This likely comes from a read error, as the CDR3 has no conserved phenylalanine or tryptophan at its end. Because the CDR3's place on the DNA is in doubt, the DNA is left out and the CDR3 is given as listed by TCRdb. The chain employs TRBV29-1 and TRBJ2-6. Germline CDR1 reads SQVTM; CDR2 reads ANQGSEA. A total of 13 residues make up the CDR3, ends included. This CDR3 is CSVAGSGANVPTL.

A single count supports this clonotype. A single base separates this from a much larger clone, so it may be a read error. The rearrangement uses TRBV2 and TRBJ1-5; no firm D call. V was clipped by 6 bases and J by 5 bases, with 11 bases between them. Germline CDR1 SNHLY, CDR2 FYNNEI. This CDR3 has 13 amino acids. The CDR3 sequence is CASREVGDQPQHF. DNA of the CDR3: TGTGCCAGCAGGGAGGTTGGCGATCAGCCCCAGCATTTT.

CDR3 amino acids: CANVKGLADNEQYF. The CDR3 region has the DNA TGCGCCAACGTTAAGGGGCTAGCGGACAATGAGCAGTACTTC. The chain uses TRBV5-1 and TRBJ2-1; TRBD2 matches at 7 bases. The J call may not be correct, given that the DNA end is closer to TRBJ2-7. This CDR3 has 14 residues. Looked up from germline, CDR1 is SGHRS and CDR2 is YFSETQ.

This clonotype was counted once. At one end, the junction sequence differs from germline, possibly due to a read error. The V and J genes are TRBV29-1 and TRBJ2-7; TRBD1 or TRBD2 may be the D gene (5 bases each). The CDR3 totals 16 residues. Germline V gives CDR1 SQVTM, CDR2 ANQGSEA. CDR3 in DNA: TGCAGTACCATGACATCTGGGACCGGCACTCCCTACAAGCAGTACTTC. Translated, it gives CSTMTSGTGTPYKQYF.

This clonotype was recorded only once. A junction end diverges from the germline sequence, so it may reflect a read error. The genes are TRBV11-2 and TRBJ2-7, with TRBD1 matching 9 bases. This CDR3 has 15 residues. Germline CDR1 SGHAT, CDR2 FQNNGV. The CDR3 nucleotides are TGTGCCAGTAGCTTAGGATGGACAGGGGAATACGAGCAGTACTTC. Translating it yields CASSLGWTGEYEQYF.

Worth noting for this clonotype: The junction and the germline gene differ at one end; a read error may be behind it. The chain employs TRBV12-3 or TRBV12-4 and TRBJ2-4; D uncertain. This CDR3 region has 11 residues. Here the CDR3 reads CTRSLGNIQYF. CDR3 nucleotide sequence: TGTACCAGAAGTTTAGGGAACATTCAGTACTTC.

This clonotype appeared a few times. At one boundary the junction diverges from the germline segment, which might be a read error. This chain connects TRBV6-5 to TRBJ1-2; no clear D gene. Germline V gives CDR1 MNHEY, CDR2 SVGAGI. The CDR3 totals 13 residues. This chain's CDR3 is CACRVWVNYAYTF. The CDR3 DNA reads as TGTGCCTGTAGGGTCTGGGTCAACTATGCCTACACCTTC.

In its sample, this clonotype was seen many times. The V call is TRBV7-8, the J call TRBJ2-4, with D tentatively TRBD1 or TRBD2 (5 bases each). This CDR3 is built from 13 residues. Germline V CDR1 and CDR2: SGHVS, FQNEAQ. Deletions cut 0 bases from V and 7 bases from J, with 7 bases between. The CDR3 coding sequence is TGTGCCAGCAGCTTAGCGGGGGAGAACATTCAGTACTTC. Residues: CASSLAGENIQYF.

As concerns this clonotype: One junction end disagrees with the germline gene, perhaps due to a read error. The J gene is TRBJ2-2, the V gene TRBV19; TRBD1 or TRBD2 may be the D gene (5 bases each). Germline V gene data show CDR1 as LNHDA and CDR2 as SQIVND (reference sequence). This CDR3 region has 14 residues. The chain's CDR3 is CACRPVMGTGDLFF. CDR3 DNA sequence: TGTGCCTGTAGGCCCGTCATGGGCACCGGGGACCTGTTTTTT.

Of note for this clonotype: Because the CDR3 is missing its conserved closing phenylalanine or tryptophan, this is likely a read error. The chain employs TRBV6-2 or TRBV6-3 and TRBJ2-1; D perhaps matches TRBD2 (6 bases). The CDR3 runs 15 residues. Germline lookup yields CDR1 MNHEY and CDR2 SVGEGT. V lost 5 bases and J 6 bases, leaving 17 bases between the germline ends. CDR3 sequence reads: CASSRRLLAANEQFL. The CDR3 DNA follows: TGTGCCAGCAGTCGACGACTACTAGCAGCCAATGAGCAGTTCCTC.

This chain connects TRBV28 to TRBJ2-1; 10 nucleotides line up with TRBD2. CDR1 and CDR2 (germline): MDHEN, SYDVKM. With 8 bases clipped from V and 0 bases from J, the junction kept 13 bases outside the gene matches. The CDR3 length is 18 residues. The CDR3 spells CASDPVPGTSVSYNEQFF. Written as DNA, the CDR3 is TGTGCCAGCGATCCAGTCCCAGGGACTAGCGTCTCCTACAATGAGCAGTTCTTC.